This note documents a single TCR beta chain sequence. The antigen remains undetermined. TCRdb keeps only in-frame clones here, not all; method: immunoSEQ multiplex PCR. The repertoire holds about 350,000 clones, with more than 85% as singletons. This entry belongs to a study of Ad26.COV2.S vaccination and SARS-CoV-2 variants. Study background: Donor was assigned to the Ad26.COV2.S arm of trial COV1001.

The V end lost 5 bases, the J end lost 0 bases, and 14 bases lay between the germline ends. CDR3 length: 17 residues. The V gene's germline CDR1 is WNHNN and CDR2 SYGVQD (reference sequence). Broader study findings: Similar non-spike TCR breadth was observed in recipients of vaccine and of placebo.

Treatment of the sample: approximately 18 received Ad26.COV2.S at low or high dose, single or two shots; about 5 received placebo; per-sample allocation not given. Sampling took place 63 days after the first vaccine or placebo injection. Ad26 vector vaccine expressed Wuhan-strain SARS-CoV-2 spike. This receptor was obtained from a person between 18 and 65 years old who received the Ad26.COV2.S COVID-19 vaccine or a placebo. The V gene is TRBV10-1, the J gene TRBJ2-6, with a tentative D call TRBD2 (5 bases). Sequences were derived from peripheral blood, sampled in a trial of Ad26.COV2.S vaccine versus placebo. The chain's CDR3 is CASSSQRGSSGANVLTF. The CDR3 DNA sequence: TGCGCCAGCAGTAGCCAACGGGGATCCTCTGGGGCCAACGTCCTGACTTTC.